The entry that follows covers one T cell receptor (beta chain) sequence. Trimming left V 0 bases short and J 5 bases short, with 5 bases between. This CDR3 comprises 12 residues. From germline, CDR1 is SGHNT and CDR2 YYREEE (reference sequence). The source of the sample is a study of blood T cell repertoires in COVID-19. Across the study: Researchers got acute and convalescent COVID-19 samples from the United States, Italy and Spain. The cDNA or gDNA used as material had been derived from T cells, B-cell-depleted T cells, or PBMCs.

Per the original data handling: Estimated nucleated cell counts came from reference gene primer amplification. The repertoire was sequenced with immunoSEQ multiplex PCR; TCRdb's copy has only in-frame clones and lacks some. V and J calls and clone size are as listed in that table; D and trimming were resolved from the DNA. The repertoire holds about 74,000 clones, with about four fifths as singletons. This receptor was obtained from a man aged 70-80 years with acute or convalescent COVID-19. The chain joins TRBV5-4 to TRBJ1-2; no clear D. Specimen: peripheral blood. CDR3 nucleotides: TGTGCCAGCAGCTTGGAACAGTATGGCTACACCTTC. It specifies CASSLEQYGYTF.